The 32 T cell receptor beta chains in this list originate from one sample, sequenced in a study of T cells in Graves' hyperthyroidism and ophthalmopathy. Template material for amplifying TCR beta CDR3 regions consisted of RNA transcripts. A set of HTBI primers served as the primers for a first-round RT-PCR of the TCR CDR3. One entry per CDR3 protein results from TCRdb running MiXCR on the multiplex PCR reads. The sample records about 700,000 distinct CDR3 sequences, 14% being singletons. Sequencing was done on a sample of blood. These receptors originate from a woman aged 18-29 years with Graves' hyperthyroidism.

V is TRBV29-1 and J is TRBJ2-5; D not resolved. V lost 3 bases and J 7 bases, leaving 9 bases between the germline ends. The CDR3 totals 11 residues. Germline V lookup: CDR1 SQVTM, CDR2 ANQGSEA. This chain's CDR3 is CSVDSPATQYF. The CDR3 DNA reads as TGCAGCGTTGACTCCCCGGCGACCCAGTACTTC.

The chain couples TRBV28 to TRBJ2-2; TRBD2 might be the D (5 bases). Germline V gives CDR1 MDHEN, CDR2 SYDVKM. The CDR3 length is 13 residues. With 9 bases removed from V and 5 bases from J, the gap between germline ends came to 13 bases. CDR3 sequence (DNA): TGTGCCAGTACGAGCTGGAGGACCGGGGAGCTGTTTTTT. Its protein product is CASTSWRTGELFF.

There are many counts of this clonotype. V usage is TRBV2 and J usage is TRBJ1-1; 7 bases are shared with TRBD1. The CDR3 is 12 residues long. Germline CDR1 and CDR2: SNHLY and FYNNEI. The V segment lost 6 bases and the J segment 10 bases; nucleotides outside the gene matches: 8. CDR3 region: CASSATGEAAFF. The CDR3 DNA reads TGTGCCAGCAGCGCCACAGGGGAAGCAGCTTTCTTT.

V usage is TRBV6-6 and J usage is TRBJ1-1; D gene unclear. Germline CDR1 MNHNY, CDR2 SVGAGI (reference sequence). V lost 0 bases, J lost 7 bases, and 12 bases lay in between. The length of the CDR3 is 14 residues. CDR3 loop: CASSYSFSRIEAFF. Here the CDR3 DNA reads TGTGCCAGCAGTTACTCATTCTCACGAATTGAAGCTTTCTTT.

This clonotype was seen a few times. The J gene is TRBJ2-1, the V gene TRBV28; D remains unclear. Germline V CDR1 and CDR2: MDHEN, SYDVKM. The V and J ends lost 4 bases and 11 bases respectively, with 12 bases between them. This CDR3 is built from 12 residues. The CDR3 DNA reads TGTGCCAGCAGTTCGAACAGAGTAAAGCAGTTCTTC. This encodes CASSSNRVKQFF.

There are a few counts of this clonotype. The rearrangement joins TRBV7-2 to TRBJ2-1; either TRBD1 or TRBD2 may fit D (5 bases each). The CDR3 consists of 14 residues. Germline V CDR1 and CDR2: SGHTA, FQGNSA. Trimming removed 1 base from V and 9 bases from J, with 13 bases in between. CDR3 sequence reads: CASSLVNGALEQFF. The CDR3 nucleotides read TGTGCCAGCAGCTTAGTCAACGGGGCTCTTGAGCAGTTCTTC.

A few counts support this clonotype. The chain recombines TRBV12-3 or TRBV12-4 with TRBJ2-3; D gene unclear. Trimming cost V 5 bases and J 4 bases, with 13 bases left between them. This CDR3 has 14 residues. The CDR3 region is CASSPYSPADTQYF. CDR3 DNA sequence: TGTGCCAGCAGTCCCTACTCTCCCGCAGATACGCAGTATTTT.

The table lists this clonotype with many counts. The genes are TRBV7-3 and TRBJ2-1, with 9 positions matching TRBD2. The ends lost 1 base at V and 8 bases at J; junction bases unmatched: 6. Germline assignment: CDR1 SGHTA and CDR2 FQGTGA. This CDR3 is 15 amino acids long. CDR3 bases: TGTGCCAGCAGCTTAAGCGGCGGGAGGGTTGATGAGCAGTTCTTC. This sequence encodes CASSLSGGRVDEQFF.

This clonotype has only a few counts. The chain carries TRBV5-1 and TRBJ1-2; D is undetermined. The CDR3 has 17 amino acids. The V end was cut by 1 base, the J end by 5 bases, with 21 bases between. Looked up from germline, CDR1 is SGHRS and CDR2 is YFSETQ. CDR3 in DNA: TGCGCCAGCAGCTTGTCGCCGGGCCCTATCCAAGATTATGGCTACACCTTC. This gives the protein CASSLSPGPIQDYGYTF.

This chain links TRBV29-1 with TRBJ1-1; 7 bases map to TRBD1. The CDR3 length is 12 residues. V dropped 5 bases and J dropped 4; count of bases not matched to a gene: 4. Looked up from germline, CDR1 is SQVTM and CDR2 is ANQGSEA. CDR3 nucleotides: TGCAGCGTTAATCAGGGGGGCACTGAAGCTTTCTTT. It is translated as CSVNQGGTEAFF.

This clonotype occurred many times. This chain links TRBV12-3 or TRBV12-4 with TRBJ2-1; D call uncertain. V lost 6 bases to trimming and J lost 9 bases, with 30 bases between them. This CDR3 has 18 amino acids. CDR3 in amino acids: CASRPRRTTAIKVVEQFF. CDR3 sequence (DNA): TGTGCCAGCAGGCCGAGACGGACCACTGCAATTAAGGTGGTTGAGCAGTTCTTC.

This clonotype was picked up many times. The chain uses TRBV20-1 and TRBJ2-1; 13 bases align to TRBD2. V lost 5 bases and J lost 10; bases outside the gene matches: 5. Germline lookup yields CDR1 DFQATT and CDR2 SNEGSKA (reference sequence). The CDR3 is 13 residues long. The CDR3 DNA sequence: TGCAGTGCTCGACTAGCGGGAGGACAGGAGCAGTTCTTC. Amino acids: CSARLAGGQEQFF.

DNA for the CDR3: TGTGCCAGCTCACCACCCCCTGGTGTTCGGGGTGGCACTGAAGCTTTCTTT. Its protein is CASSPPPGVRGGTEAFF. This chain connects TRBV18 to TRBJ1-1; no clear D. CDR1 and CDR2 from the germline V gene are KGHSH and LQKENI. CDR3 length equals 17 residues. V lost 0 bases and J lost 4, with 18 bases in between.

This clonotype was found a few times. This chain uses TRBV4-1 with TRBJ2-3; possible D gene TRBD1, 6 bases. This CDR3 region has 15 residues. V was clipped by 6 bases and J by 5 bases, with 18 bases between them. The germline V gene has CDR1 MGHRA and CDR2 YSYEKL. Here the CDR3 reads CASRPRSLGGDTQYF. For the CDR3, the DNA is TGCGCCAGCAGACCAAGATCACTAGGGGGAGATACGCAGTATTTT.

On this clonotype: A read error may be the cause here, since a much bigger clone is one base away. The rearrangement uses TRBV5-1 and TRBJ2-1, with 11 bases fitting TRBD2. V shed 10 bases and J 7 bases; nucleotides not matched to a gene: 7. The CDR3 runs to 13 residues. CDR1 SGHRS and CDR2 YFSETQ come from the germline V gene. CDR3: CAGKLAGVNEQFF. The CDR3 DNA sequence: TGCGCCGGCAAACTAGCGGGAGTGAATGAGCAGTTCTTC.

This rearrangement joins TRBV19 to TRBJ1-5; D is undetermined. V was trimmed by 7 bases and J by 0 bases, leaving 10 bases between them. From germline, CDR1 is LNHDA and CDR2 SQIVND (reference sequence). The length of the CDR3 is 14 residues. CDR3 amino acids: CASKEDYSNQPQHF. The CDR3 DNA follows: TGTGCCAGTAAGGAGGATTATAGCAATCAGCCCCAGCATTTT.

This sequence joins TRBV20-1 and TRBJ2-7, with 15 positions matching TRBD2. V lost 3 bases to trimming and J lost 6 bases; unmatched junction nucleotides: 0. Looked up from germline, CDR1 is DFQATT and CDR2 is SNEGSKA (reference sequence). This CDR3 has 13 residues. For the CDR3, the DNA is TGCAGTGCTAGGGGACTAGCGGGAGGCGAGCAGTACTTC. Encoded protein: CSARGLAGGEQYF.

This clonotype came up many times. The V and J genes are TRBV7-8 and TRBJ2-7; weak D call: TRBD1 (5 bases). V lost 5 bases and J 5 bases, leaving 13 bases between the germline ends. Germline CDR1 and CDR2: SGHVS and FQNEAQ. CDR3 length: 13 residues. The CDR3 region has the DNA TGTGCCAGCAGCGGCCCAGGGTCCCACGAGCAGTACTTC. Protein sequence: CASSGPGSHEQYF.

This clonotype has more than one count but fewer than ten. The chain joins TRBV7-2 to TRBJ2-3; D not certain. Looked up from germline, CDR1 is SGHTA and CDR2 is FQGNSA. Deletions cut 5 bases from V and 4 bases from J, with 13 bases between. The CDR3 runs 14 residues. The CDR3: CASSAPVLADTQYF. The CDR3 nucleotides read TGTGCCAGCAGCGCCCCGGTATTAGCAGATACGCAGTATTTT.

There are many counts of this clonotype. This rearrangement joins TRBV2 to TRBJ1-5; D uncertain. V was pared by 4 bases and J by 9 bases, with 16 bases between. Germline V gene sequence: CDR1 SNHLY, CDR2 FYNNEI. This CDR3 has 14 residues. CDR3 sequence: CASSVSLIEGPQHF. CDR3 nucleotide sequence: TGTGCCAGCAGTGTGAGTCTCATCGAGGGGCCCCAGCATTTT.

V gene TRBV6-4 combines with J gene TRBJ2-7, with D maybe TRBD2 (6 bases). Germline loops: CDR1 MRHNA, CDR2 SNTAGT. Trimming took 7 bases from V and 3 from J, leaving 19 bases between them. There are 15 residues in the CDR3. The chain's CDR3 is CASTLLARGLYEQYF. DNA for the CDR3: TGTGCCAGCACCCTACTAGCTCGGGGACTCTACGAGCAGTACTTC.

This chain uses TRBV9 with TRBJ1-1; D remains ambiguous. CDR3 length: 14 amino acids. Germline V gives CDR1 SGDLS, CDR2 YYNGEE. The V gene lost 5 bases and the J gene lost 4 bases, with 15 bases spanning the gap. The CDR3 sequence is CASSITGSATEAFF. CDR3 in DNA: TGTGCCAGCAGTATAACGGGCTCCGCCACTGAAGCTTTCTTT.

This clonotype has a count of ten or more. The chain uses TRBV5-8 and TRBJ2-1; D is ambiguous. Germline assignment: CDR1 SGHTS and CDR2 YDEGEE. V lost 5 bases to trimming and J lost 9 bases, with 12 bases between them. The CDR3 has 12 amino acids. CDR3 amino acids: CASSKAGGEQFF. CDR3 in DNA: TGTGCCAGCAGTAAGGCCGGCGGTGAGCAGTTCTTC.

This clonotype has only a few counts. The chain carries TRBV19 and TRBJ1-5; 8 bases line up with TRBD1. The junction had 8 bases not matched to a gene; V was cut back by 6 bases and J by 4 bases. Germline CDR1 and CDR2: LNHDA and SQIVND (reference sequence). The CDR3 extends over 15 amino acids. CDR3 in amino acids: CASRGIGTGNQPQHF. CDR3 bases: TGTGCCAGTAGAGGGATTGGGACAGGAAATCAGCCCCAGCATTTT.

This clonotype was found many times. The CDR3 DNA is TGTGCCAGCAGCTTAGACTGGACTAGCGGCATTGAGCAGTTCTTC. It encodes CASSLDWTSGIEQFF. The rearrangement joins TRBV11-2 to TRBJ2-1; 10 bases fit TRBD2. CDR1 and CDR2 (germline): SGHAT, FQNNGV. V lost 0 bases and J lost 9; bases outside the gene matches: 5. The CDR3 is made up of 15 amino acids.

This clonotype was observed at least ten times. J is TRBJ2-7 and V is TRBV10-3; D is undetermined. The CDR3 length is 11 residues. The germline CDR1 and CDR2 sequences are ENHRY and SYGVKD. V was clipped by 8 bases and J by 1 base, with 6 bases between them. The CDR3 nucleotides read TGTGCCATCGCAAGTTCCTACGAGCAGTACTTC. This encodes CAIASSYEQYF.

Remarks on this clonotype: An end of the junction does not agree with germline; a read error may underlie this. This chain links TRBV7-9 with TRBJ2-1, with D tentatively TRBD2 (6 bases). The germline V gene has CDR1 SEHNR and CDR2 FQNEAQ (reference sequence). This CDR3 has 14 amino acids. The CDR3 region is CANSSMTRLNEQFF. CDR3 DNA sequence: TGTGCCAACAGCTCTATGACTAGGCTCAATGAGCAGTTCTTC.

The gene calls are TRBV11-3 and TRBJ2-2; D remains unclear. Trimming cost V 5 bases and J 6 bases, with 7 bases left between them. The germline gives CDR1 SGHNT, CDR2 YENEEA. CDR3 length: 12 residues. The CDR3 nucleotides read TGTGCCAGCAGCCCCCATTCCGGGGAGCTGTTTTTT. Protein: CASSPHSGELFF.

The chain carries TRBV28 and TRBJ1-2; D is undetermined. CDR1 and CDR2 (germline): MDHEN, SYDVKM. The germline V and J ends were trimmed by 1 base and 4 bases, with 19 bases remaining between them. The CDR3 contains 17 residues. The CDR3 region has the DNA TGTGCCAGCAGTTTATACATGGCCCCTATCAATTGCTATGGCTACACCTTC. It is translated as CASSLYMAPINCYGYTF.

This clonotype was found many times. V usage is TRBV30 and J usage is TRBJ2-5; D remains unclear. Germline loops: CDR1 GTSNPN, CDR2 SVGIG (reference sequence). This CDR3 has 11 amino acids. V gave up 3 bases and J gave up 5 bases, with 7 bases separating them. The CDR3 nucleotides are TGTGCCTGGAGCGGAGTTGAGACCCAGTACTTC. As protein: CAWSGVETQYF.

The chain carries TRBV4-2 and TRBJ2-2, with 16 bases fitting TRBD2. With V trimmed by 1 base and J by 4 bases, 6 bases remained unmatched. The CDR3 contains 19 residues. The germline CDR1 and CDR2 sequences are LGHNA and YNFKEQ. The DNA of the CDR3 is TGTGCCAGCAGCCAAGCGGGACTAGCGGGAGGGCTAGGCACCGGGGAGCTGTTTTTT. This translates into CASSQAGLAGGLGTGELFF.

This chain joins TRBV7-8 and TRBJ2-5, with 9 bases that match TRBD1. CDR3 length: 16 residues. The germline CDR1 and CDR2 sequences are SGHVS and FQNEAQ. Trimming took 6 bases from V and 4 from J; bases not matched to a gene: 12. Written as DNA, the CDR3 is TGTGCCAGCAGGGGATTGGACAGGGGTCAGGGAGAGACCCAGTACTTC. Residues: CASRGLDRGQGETQYF.